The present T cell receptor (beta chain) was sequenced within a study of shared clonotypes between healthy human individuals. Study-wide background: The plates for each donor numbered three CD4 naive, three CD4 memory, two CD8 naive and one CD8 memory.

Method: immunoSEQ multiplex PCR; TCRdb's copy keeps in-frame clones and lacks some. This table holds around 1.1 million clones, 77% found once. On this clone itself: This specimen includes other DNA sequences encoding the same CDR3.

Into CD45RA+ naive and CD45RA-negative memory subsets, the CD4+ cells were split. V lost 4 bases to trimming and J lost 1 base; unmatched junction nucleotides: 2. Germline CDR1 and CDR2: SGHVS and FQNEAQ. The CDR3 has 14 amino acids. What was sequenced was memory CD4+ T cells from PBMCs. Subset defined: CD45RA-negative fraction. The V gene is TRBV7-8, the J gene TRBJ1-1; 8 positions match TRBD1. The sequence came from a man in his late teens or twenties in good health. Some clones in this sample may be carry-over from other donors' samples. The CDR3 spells CASSSGQGNTEAFF. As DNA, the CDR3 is TGTGCCAGCAGCTCCGGACAGGGGAACACTGAAGCTTTCTTT.